This entry lists 25 T cell receptor beta chains sequenced from one sample in a study of blood T cell repertoires in COVID-19. TCRdb's table, derived via immunoSEQ multiplex PCR, lists solely in-frame clones and lacks some. This table has fewer than 250,000 clones, nearly 90% appearing once. The source material was PBMCs or T cells enriched from blood (not recorded which). These receptors were taken from a man aged 25-40 years who had been exposed to COVID-19.

The chain carries TRBV7-6 and TRBJ1-1; weak D call: TRBD1 (5 bases). The ends were cut back, 10 bases at V and 7 bases at J, with 16 bases in the middle. The CDR3 sequence is 12 residues long. CDR1 is SGHVS, CDR2 FNYEAQ, per germline. CDR3 region: CATSPGGFEAFF. In nucleotides, the CDR3 is TGTGCCACCTCCCCCGGGGGATTTGAAGCTTTCTTT.

The chain employs TRBV18 and TRBJ1-2; D might be TRBD1 (6 bases). Trimming took off 1 base at V and 8 bases at J, with 8 bases between the two ends. CDR1 KGHSH and CDR2 LQKENI come from the germline V gene. CDR3 length: 12 amino acids. In DNA form, the CDR3 reads TGTGCCAGCTCACCACGTGACAGGGGCTACACCTTC. Protein: CASSPRDRGYTF.

CDR3 sequence reads: CASSFARIQTQYF. CDR3 coding DNA: TGTGCCAGCAGCTTTGCTAGGATACAGACCCAGTACTTC. This chain connects TRBV7-2 to TRBJ2-5, with no clear D. Trimming removed 3 bases at V and 6 bases at J, with 11 bases between. The germline gives CDR1 SGHTA, CDR2 FQGNSA. The CDR3 is made up of 13 amino acids.

V usage is TRBV5-1 and J usage is TRBJ2-7; the match to TRBD1 covers 9 bases. The V gene end was trimmed by 0 bases and the J gene end by 6 bases; junction bases not matched to a gene: 4. Germline lookup yields CDR1 SGHRS and CDR2 YFSETQ. The CDR3 loop spans 14 amino acids. The CDR3 sequence: CASSLGGQGAEQYF. CDR3 DNA sequence: TGCGCCAGCAGCTTGGGGGGACAGGGCGCCGAGCAGTACTTC.

This chain connects TRBV19 to TRBJ1-2, with 8 bases identical to TRBD1. V lost 6 bases to trimming and J lost 2 bases; unmatched junction nucleotides: 2. CDR3 length: 13 residues. Germline V gene lookup returns CDR1 LNHDA and CDR2 SQIVND (reference sequence). The CDR3 nucleotides read TGTGCCAGTAGGGGACAGGAAAACTATGGCTACACCTTC. It codes for CASRGQENYGYTF.

The CDR3 nucleotides read TGCGCCAGCAGCTCTCAAGCGGGGGGAGGAGAGCAGTTCTTC. Translated: CASSSQAGGGEQFF. The chain is built from TRBV5-1 and TRBJ2-1, with 9 bases matching TRBD2. After removal of 3 bases from V and 10 bases from J, the junction contained 8 bases not matched to a gene. The CDR3 sequence is 14 residues long. Per the germline V gene, CDR1 is SGHRS and CDR2 is YFSETQ.

The chain recombines TRBV7-2 with TRBJ2-2, with a tentative D call TRBD1 (5 bases). Looked up from germline, CDR1 is SGHTA and CDR2 is FQGNSA. Trimming left V 3 bases short and J 4 bases short, with 9 bases between. The CDR3 consists of 14 residues. The CDR3 spells CASSFQGTTGELFF. The CDR3, as DNA: TGTGCCAGCAGCTTCCAGGGTACCACCGGGGAGCTGTTTTTT.

The sample holds a few counts of this clone. CDR3 nucleotide sequence: TGTGCCAGCAGCTCTGACAGGGACTATGGCTACACCTTC. Protein: CASSSDRDYGYTF. The chain carries TRBV21-1 and TRBJ1-2; TRBD1 is the table's D call, not checked against the DNA. TRBV21-1 is classified as a pseudogene. The CDR3 consists of 13 residues.

The rearrangement uses TRBV25-1 and TRBJ2-1; a weak D match, TRBD2 (6 bases). Germline V gene sequence: CDR1 MGHDK, CDR2 SYGVNS. The V gene lost 4 bases and the J gene lost 8 bases, with 12 bases spanning the gap. This CDR3 spans 13 amino acids. This chain's CDR3 is CASSVSAGHEQFF. The CDR3 region has the DNA TGTGCCAGCAGTGTCTCAGCGGGCCATGAGCAGTTCTTC. The complete variable domain, with remaining parts taken from reference TRBV25-1 and TRBJ2-1, reads EADIYQTPRYLVIGTGKKITLECSQTMGHDKMYWYQQDPGMELHLIHYSYGVNSTEKGDLSSESTVSRIRTEHFPLTLESARPSHTSQYLCASSVSAGHEQFFGPGTRLTVL.

The rearrangement joins TRBV7-2 to TRBJ1-2; a possible D gene is TRBD1 (5 bases). With 1 base removed from V and 5 bases from J, the gap between germline ends came to 11 bases. The length of the CDR3 is 14 residues. Germline V lookup: CDR1 SGHTA, CDR2 FQGNSA. The CDR3 is CASSLVSAGYGYTF. For the CDR3, the DNA is TGTGCCAGCAGCTTAGTATCGGCAGGGTATGGCTACACCTTC. The whole variable domain, filled in from reference TRBV7-2 and TRBJ1-2, reads GAGVSQSPSNKVTEKGKDVELRCDPISGHTALYWYRQSLGQGLEFLIYFQGNSAPDKSGLPSDRFSAERTGGSVSTLTIQRTQQEDSAVYLCASSLVSAGYGYTFGSGTRLTVV.

In its sample, this clone was seen once. This chain connects TRBV7-6 to TRBJ2-5; D unresolved. This CDR3 has 15 residues. Germline-derived CDR1 and CDR2 are SGHVS and FNYEAQ. The V gene lost 3 bases and the J gene lost 5 bases, with 16 bases spanning the gap. The CDR3 coding sequence is TGTGCCAGCAGCTTTAGTAATGGGCCAACGGAGACCCAGTACTTC. Its protein product is CASSFSNGPTETQYF.

The rearrangement links TRBV3-1 (or the pseudogene TRBV3-2) to TRBJ2-7, with unresolved D. The CDR3 length is 13 residues. From germline, CDR1 is LGHDT and CDR2 YNNKEL (reference sequence). The V gene lost 6 bases and the J gene lost 4 bases, with 13 bases spanning the gap. CDR3 bases: TGTGCCAGCAGTCAGCCGGGTGGTTACGAGCAGTACTTC. Protein sequence: CASSQPGGYEQYF.

The chain is built from TRBV6-5 and TRBJ2-1, with 7 bases identical to TRBD2. CDR1 and CDR2 (germline): MNHEY, SVGAGI. Trimming took 6 bases from V and 2 from J; bases not matched to a gene: 7. The CDR3 is made up of 15 amino acids. The CDR3 region is CASSRRTRAYNEQFF. In nucleotides, the CDR3 is TGTGCCAGCAGCCGTAGGACTAGGGCCTACAATGAGCAGTTCTTC.

The V and J genes are TRBV21-1 and TRBJ2-1; the table's D call, TRBD1, was not checked against the DNA. TRBV21-1 is listed as a pseudogene. This CDR3 has 17 amino acids. The CDR3 protein is CASSEAPPGECDNEQFF. For the CDR3, the DNA is TGTGCCAGCAGCGAAGCCCCCCCAGGGGAGTGCGACAATGAGCAGTTCTTC.

The rearrangement uses TRBV15 and TRBJ2-1; 9 nucleotides agree with TRBD2. The trim removed 5 bases at V and 4 bases at J, leaving 9 bases unmatched. CDR1 is LNHNV, CDR2 YYDKDF, per germline (reference sequence). The CDR3 loop spans 16 amino acids. The CDR3 sequence is CATSSGGGAFYNEQFF. As DNA, the CDR3 is TGTGCCACCAGCTCGGGCGGGGGGGCCTTTTACAATGAGCAGTTCTTC.

The rearrangement links TRBV7-9 to TRBJ1-2; perhaps TRBD1 as D (6 bases). The germline V and J ends were trimmed by 4 bases and 3 bases, with 24 bases remaining between them. The CDR3 extends over 18 amino acids. In germline, CDR1 is SEHNR, CDR2 FQNEAQ (reference sequence). CDR3 amino acids: CASSSLGHFTGIDYGYTF. In nucleotides, the CDR3 is TGTGCCAGCAGCTCATTGGGGCACTTTACAGGGATTGACTATGGCTACACCTTC.

The table lists this clone with a count of one. The gene calls are TRBV10-2 and TRBJ1-5; possibly TRBD1 for D (5 bases). Germline CDR1 reads WSHSY; CDR2 reads SAAADI. With 6 bases removed from V and 7 bases from J, the gap between germline ends came to 10 bases. The CDR3 covers 12 residues. CDR3 coding DNA: TGCGCCAGCAGGGGGGGTGAACAGCCCCAGCATTTT. Encoded protein: CASRGGEQPQHF.

This chain links TRBV7-2 with TRBJ2-1, with a tentative D call TRBD2 (6 bases). V lost 0 bases, J lost 2 bases, and 11 bases lay in between. CDR1 and CDR2 from the germline V gene are SGHTA and FQGNSA. CDR3 length: 16 amino acids. The CDR3 reads CASSLATSRAYNEQFF. Written as DNA, the CDR3 is TGTGCCAGCAGCTTAGCAACTAGCCGAGCCTACAATGAGCAGTTCTTC.

This clone appeared a few times. The chain joins TRBV2 to TRBJ1-4; TRBD1 might be the D (6 bases). Germline V gives CDR1 SNHLY, CDR2 FYNNEI. This CDR3 comprises 13 residues. V lost 11 bases and J 7 bases, leaving 17 bases between the germline ends. CDR3 sequence reads: CAGQLTRGEKLFF. The CDR3 bases are TGTGCCGGCCAGCTCACCAGGGGTGAAAAACTGTTTTTT.

This chain joins TRBV30 and TRBJ2-1, with 9 bases identical to TRBD2. The CDR3 extends over 15 amino acids. Germline V lookup: CDR1 GTSNPN, CDR2 SVGIG (reference sequence). J lost 8 bases, V lost 0 bases, and 8 bases had no gene match. The CDR3 protein is CAWSVRVAGVYEQFF. CDR3 in DNA: TGTGCCTGGAGTGTACGGGTAGCGGGGGTATATGAGCAGTTCTTC.

For the CDR3, the DNA is TGTGCCAGCAGTGAAGGGTTGGGCCAGCCCCAGCATTTT. It translates to CASSEGLGQPQHF. The chain employs TRBV6-1 and TRBJ1-5, with D unclear. The germline CDR1 and CDR2 sequences are MNHNS and SASEGT. This CDR3 has 13 residues. Deletions cut 1 base from V and 7 bases from J, with 8 bases between.

The V and J genes are TRBV5-1 and TRBJ1-1; D gene ambiguous. The germline V and J ends were trimmed by 1 base and 3 bases, with 7 bases remaining between them. The CDR3 length is 13 residues. Germline V gene sequence: CDR1 SGHRS, CDR2 YFSETQ. For the CDR3, the DNA is TGCGCCAGCAGCTTGACAGCTCACACTGAAGCTTTCTTT. Translation: CASSLTAHTEAFF.

The chain joins TRBV5-6 to TRBJ1-4, with unresolved D. CDR1 SGHDT and CDR2 YYEEEE come from the germline V gene. Trimming took 4 bases from V and 0 from J, leaving 13 bases between them. CDR3 size: 16 residues. The CDR3 reads CASSPDFGSTNEKLFF. CDR3 bases: TGTGCCAGCAGCCCAGATTTCGGGTCAACTAATGAAAAACTGTTTTTT.

The CDR3 loop is CASSPGVRNTEAFF. CDR3 nucleotides: TGTGCCAGCAGCCCAGGGGTTAGGAACACTGAAGCTTTCTTT. This sequence joins TRBV11-3 and TRBJ1-1; D possibly corresponds to TRBD1 (6 bases). The CDR3 spans 14 residues. V lost 5 bases, J lost 1 base, and 11 bases lay in between. Germline values: CDR1 SGHNT, CDR2 YENEEA.

The chain uses TRBV19 and TRBJ1-5; no reliable D call. Germline V gene sequence: CDR1 LNHDA, CDR2 SQIVND (reference sequence). The CDR3 consists of 13 residues. V lost 6 bases, J lost 0 bases, and 6 bases lay in between. The CDR3 is CASRDFSNQPQHF. As DNA, the CDR3 is TGTGCCAGTAGGGACTTTAGCAATCAGCCCCAGCATTTT.